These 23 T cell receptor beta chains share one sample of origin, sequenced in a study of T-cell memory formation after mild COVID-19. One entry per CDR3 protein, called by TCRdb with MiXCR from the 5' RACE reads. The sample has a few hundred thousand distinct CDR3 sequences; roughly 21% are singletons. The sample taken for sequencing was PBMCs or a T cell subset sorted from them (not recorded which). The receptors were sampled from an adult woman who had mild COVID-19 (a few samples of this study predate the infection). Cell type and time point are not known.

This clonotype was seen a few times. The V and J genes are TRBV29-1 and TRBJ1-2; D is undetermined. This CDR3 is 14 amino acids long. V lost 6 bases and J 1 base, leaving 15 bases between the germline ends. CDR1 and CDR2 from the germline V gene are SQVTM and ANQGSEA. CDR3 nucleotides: TGCAGCGTCGCCCCGGAAGCGTTTAACTATGGCTACACCTTC. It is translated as CSVAPEAFNYGYTF. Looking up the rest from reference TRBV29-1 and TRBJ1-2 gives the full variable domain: SAVISQKPSRDICQRGTSLTIQCQVDSQVTMMFWYRQQPGQSLTLIATANQGSEATYESGFVIDKFPISRPNLTFSTLTVSNMSPEDSSIYLCSVAPEAFNYGYTFGSGTRLTVV.

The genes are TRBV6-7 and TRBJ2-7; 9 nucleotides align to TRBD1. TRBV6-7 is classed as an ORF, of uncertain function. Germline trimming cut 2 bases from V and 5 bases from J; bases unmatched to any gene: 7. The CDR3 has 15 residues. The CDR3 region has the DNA TGTGCCAGCAGTTACGAACAGGGGGCTTTCGACGAGCAGTACTTC. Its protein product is CASSYEQGAFDEQYF.

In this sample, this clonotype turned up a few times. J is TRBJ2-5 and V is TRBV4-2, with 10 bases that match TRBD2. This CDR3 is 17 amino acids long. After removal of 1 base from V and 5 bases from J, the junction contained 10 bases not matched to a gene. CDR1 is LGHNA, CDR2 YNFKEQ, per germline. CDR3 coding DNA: TGTGCCAGCAGCCAAGGCGATATAGCGGGGGGAGGGGAGACCCAGTACTTC. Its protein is CASSQGDIAGGGETQYF.

The CDR3 loop is CASNVGYPNTDTQYF. The DNA of the CDR3 is TGTGCCAGCAACGTGGGCTATCCAAACACAGATACGCAGTATTTT. The chain is built from TRBV7-2 and TRBJ2-3; D gene uncertain. CDR1 and CDR2 (germline): SGHTA, FQGNSA. The CDR3 extends over 15 amino acids. V lost 7 bases and J 2 bases, leaving 16 bases between the germline ends.

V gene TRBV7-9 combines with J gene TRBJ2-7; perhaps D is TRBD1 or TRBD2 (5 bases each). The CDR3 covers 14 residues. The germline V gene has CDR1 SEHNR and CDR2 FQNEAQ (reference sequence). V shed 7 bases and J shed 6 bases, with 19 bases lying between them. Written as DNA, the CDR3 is TGTGCCAGCACCTTCGGCGGGCAGGGCGGCGAGCAGTACTTC. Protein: CASTFGGQGGEQYF.

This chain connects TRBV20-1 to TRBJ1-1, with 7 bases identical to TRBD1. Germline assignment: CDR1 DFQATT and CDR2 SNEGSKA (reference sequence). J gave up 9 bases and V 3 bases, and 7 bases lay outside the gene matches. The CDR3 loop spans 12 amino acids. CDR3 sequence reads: CSASQTGSKAFF. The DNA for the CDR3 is TGCAGTGCTAGTCAGACAGGGTCGAAAGCTTTCTTT.

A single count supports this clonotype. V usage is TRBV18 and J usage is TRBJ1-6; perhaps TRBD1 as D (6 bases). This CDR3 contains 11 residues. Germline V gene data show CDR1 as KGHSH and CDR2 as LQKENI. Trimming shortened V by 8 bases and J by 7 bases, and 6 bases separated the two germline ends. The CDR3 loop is CASQGNSPLHF. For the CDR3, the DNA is TGTGCCAGCCAGGGGAATTCACCCCTCCACTTT. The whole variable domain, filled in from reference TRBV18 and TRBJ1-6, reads NAGVMQNPRHLVRRRGQEARLRCSPMKGHSHVYWYRQLPEEGLKFMVYLQKENIIDESGMPKERFSAEFPKEGPSILRIQQVVRGDSAAYFCASQGNSPLHFGNGTRLTVT.

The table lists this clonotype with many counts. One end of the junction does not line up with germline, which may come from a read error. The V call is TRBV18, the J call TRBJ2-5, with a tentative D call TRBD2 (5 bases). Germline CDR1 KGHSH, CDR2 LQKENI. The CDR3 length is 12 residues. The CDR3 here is CASSPPGETQYF. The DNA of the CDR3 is TGCGCCAGCAGTCCCCCGGGGGAGACCCAGTACTTC. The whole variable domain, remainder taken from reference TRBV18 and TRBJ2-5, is NAGVMQNPRHLVRRRGQEARLRCSPMKGHSHVYWYRQLPEEGLKFMVYLQKENIIDESGMPKERFSAEFPKEGPSILRIQQVVRGDSAAYFCASSPPGETQYFGPGTRLLVL.

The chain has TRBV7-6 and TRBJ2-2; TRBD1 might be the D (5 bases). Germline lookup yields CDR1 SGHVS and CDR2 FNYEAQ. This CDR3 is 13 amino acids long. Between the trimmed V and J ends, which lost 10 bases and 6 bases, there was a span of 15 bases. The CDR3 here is CATTGDSAGELFF. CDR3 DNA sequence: TGTGCCACCACAGGAGATTCGGCCGGGGAGCTGTTTTTT.

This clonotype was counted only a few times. CDR3 coding DNA: TGTGCCAGCAGCTCGACAGTAGCCTACGAGCAGTACTTC. Translation gives CASSSTVAYEQYF. This chain links TRBV7-9 with TRBJ2-7; TRBD1 might be the D (5 bases). The CDR3 is 13 residues long. Germline values: CDR1 SEHNR, CDR2 FQNEAQ (reference sequence). Trimming cost V 4 bases and J 2 bases, with 9 bases left between them.

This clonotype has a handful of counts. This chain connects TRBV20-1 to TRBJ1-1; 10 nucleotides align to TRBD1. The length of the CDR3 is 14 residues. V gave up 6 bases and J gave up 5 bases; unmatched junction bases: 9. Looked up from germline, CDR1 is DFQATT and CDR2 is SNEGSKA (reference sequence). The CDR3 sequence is CSAKAGQGVTEAFF. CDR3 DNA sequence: TGCAGTGCGAAAGCTGGACAGGGGGTAACTGAAGCTTTCTTT.

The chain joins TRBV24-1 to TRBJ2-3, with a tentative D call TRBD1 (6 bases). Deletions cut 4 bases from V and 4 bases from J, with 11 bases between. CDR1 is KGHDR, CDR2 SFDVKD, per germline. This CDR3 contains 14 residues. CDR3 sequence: CATSEPGQSDTQYF. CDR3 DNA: TGTGCCACCAGTGAACCCGGACAGTCAGATACGCAGTATTTT.

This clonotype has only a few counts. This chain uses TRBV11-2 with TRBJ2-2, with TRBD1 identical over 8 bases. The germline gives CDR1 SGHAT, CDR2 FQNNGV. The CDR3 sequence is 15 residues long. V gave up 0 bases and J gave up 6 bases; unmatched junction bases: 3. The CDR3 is CASSLDGTGAGELFF. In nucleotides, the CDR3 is TGTGCCAGCAGCTTAGATGGGACAGGTGCCGGGGAGCTGTTTTTT.

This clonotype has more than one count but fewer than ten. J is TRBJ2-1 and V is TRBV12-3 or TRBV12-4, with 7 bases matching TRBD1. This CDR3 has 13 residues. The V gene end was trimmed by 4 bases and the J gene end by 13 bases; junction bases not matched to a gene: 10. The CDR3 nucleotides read TGTGCCAGCAGTTCGGTTCTACAGGGGCACCAGTTCTTC. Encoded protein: CASSSVLQGHQFF.

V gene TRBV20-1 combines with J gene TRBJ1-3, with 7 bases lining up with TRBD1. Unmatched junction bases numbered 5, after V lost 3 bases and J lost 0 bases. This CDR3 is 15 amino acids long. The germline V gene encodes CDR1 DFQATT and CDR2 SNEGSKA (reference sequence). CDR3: CSASPDRVSGNTIYF. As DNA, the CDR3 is TGCAGTGCTAGTCCCGACAGGGTCTCTGGAAACACCATATATTTT.

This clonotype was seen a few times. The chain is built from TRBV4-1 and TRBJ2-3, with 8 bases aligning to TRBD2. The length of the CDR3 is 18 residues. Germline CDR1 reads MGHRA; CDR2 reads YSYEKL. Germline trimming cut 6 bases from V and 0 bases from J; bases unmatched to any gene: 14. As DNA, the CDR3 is TGCGCCAGCAGGCCGGGACTAGACGTATACCCTAGCACAGATACGCAGTATTTT. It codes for CASRPGLDVYPSTDTQYF.

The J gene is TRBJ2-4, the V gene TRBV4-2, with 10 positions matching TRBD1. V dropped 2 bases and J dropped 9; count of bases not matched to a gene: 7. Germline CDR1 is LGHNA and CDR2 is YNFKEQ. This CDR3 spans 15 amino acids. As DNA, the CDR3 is TGTGCCAGCAGCCAACAGGGGGGACAGGGGAGCATTCAGTACTTC. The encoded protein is CASSQQGGQGSIQYF.

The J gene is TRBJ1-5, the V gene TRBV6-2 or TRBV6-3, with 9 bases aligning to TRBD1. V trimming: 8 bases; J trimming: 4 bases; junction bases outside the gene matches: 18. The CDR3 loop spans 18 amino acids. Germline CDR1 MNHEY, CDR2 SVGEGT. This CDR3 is CASSETDRGDGANQPQHF. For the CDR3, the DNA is TGTGCCAGCTCGGAGACGGACAGGGGTGACGGGGCAAATCAGCCCCAGCATTTT.

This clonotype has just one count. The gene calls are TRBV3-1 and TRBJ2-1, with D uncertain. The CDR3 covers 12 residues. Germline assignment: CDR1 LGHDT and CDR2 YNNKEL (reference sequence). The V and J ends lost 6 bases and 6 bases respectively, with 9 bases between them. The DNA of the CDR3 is TGTGCCAGCAGTCGCGGCCGCAATGAGCAGTTCTTC. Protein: CASSRGRNEQFF.

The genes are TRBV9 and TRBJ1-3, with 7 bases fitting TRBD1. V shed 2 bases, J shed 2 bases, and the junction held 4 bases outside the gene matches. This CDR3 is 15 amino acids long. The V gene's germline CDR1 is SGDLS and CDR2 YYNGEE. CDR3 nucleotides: TGTGCCAGCAGCGTCGATGGGACAGCTGGAAACACCATATATTTT. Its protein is CASSVDGTAGNTIYF. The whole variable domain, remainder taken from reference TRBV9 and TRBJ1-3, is DSGVTQTPKHLITATGQRVTLRCSPRSGDLSVYWYQQSLDQGLQFLIQYYNGEERAKGNILERFSAQQFPDLHSELNLSSLELGDSALYFCASSVDGTAGNTIYFGEGSWLTVV.

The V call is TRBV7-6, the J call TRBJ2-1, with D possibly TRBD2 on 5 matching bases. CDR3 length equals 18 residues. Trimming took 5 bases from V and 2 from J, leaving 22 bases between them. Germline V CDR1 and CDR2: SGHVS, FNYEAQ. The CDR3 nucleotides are TGTGCCAGCAGCCCTAGCCTAGGTTGGGCGGATGCCTACAATGAGCAGTTCTTC. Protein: CASSPSLGWADAYNEQFF.

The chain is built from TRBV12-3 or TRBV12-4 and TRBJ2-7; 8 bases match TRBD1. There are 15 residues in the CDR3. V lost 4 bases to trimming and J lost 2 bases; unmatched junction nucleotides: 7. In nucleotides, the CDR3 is TGTGCCAGCAGTTCCAACAGGGGGAACCCCTACGAGCAGTACTTC. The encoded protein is CASSSNRGNPYEQYF.

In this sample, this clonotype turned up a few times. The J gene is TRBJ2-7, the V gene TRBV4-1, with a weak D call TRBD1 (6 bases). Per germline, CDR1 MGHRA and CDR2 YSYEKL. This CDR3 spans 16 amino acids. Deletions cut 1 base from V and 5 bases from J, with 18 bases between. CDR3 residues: CASSQGTEHGWNEQYF. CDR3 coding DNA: TGCGCCAGCAGCCAAGGGACAGAACACGGGTGGAACGAGCAGTACTTC.